A selection of T cell receptor beta chains follows, all from one sample in a study of T cell repertoires in cytomegalovirus infection. Antigen specificity for these receptors is unknown. TCRdb reprocessed the reads via MiXCR and lists one record per CDR3 protein. Of around 710,000 distinct CDR3 sequences detected, roughly 29% appear once; the ten largest clones hold approximately 14%. The sample here was cultured CD8+ T cells from PBMCs, taken from culture after CMV antigen stimulation. The receptors here all came from a human donor in good health (CMV status not recorded). Some clones in this sample may be carry-over from other donors' samples. Both conserved end residues are part of each CDR3. A D gene is named only where the DNA matches it firmly. A row's size may be missing; if present it is once, few, many or a size class.

clone size: few; D gene: .; J gene: TRBJ1-5; V gene: TRBV9; CDR3 DNA: TGTGCCAGCGGAGGTCCCGATAGCAATCAGCCCCAGCATTTT; CDR3 protein: CASGGPDSNQPQHF
clone size: .; D gene: TRBD1; J gene: TRBJ1-2; V gene: TRBV10-3; CDR3 DNA: TGTGCCATCAGTGTGGGACAGGGGGGATATGGCTACACCTTC; CDR3 protein: CAISVGQGGYGYTF
clone size: many; D gene: TRBD1; J gene: TRBJ2-6; V gene: TRBV7-8; CDR3 DNA: TGTGCCAGCAGCTCACCTCCCGGGACAGGGGTCCCTGGGGCCAACGTCCTGACTTTC; CDR3 protein: CASSSPPGTGVPGANVLTF
clone size: .; D gene: TRBD1; J gene: TRBJ1-2; V gene: TRBV6-1; CDR3 DNA: TGTGCCAGCAGAGGGACAGGGGGCATTTACTATGGCTACACCTTC; CDR3 protein: CASRGTGGIYYGYTF
clone size: .; D gene: TRBD2; J gene: TRBJ2-2; V gene: TRBV5-4; CDR3 DNA: TGTGCCAGCAGCTCCGGACTAGCGGGGGGGCCTGTCGGGGAGCTGTTTTTT; CDR3 protein: CASSSGLAGGPVGELFF
clone size: few; D gene: .; J gene: TRBJ2-1; V gene: TRBV7-6; CDR3 DNA: TGTGCCAGCAGCATCCCGGACCTCAATGAGCAGTTCTTC; CDR3 protein: CASSIPDLNEQFF
clone size: .; D gene: .; J gene: TRBJ1-5; V gene: TRBV6-6; CDR3 DNA: TGTGCCAGCAGTTACTCCGTAGACAGCCTACCGTATCAGCCCCAGCATTTT; CDR3 protein: CASSYSVDSLPYQPQHF
clone size: .; D gene: .; J gene: TRBJ1-1; V gene: TRBV5-4; CDR3 DNA: TGTGCCAGCAGCTTGGCCGAGACAGCGAACACTGAAGCTTTCTTT; CDR3 protein: CASSLAETANTEAFF
clone size: .; D gene: TRBD1; J gene: TRBJ2-5; V gene: TRBV5-1; CDR3 DNA: TGCGCCAGCAGCTTGGGTTACCGGGACAGGGCGATTGGGGAGACCCAGTACTTC; CDR3 protein: CASSLGYRDRAIGETQYF
clone size: .; D gene: .; J gene: TRBJ2-2; V gene: TRBV2; CDR3 DNA: TGTGCCAGCAGTCTCCGGGGCGCCGAATACACCGGGGAGCTGTTTTTT; CDR3 protein: CASSLRGAEYTGELFF
clone size: .; D gene: TRBD2; J gene: TRBJ2-5; V gene: TRBV6-2/TRBV6-3; CDR3 DNA: TGTGCCAGCAGCCCCGGGACTAACGGGGGGGCCTTAGGAGAGACCCAGTACTTC; CDR3 protein: CASSPGTNGGALGETQYF
clone size: .; D gene: .; J gene: TRBJ1-3; V gene: TRBV6-2/TRBV6-3; CDR3 DNA: TGTGCCAGCAGTTACTCCGGGCCCTCCGCAGGAAACACCATATATTTT; CDR3 protein: CASSYSGPSAGNTIYF
clone size: few; D gene: .; J gene: TRBJ2-1; V gene: TRBV25-1; CDR3 DNA: TGTGCCAGCAGTGAATTTAGGGGGAATGAGCAGTTCTTC; CDR3 protein: CASSEFRGNEQFF
clone size: .; D gene: .; J gene: TRBJ1-1; V gene: TRBV6-6; CDR3 DNA: TGTGCCAGCAGTTACTCCGGAGTCCTAAACACTGAAGCTTTCTTT; CDR3 protein: CASSYSGVLNTEAFF
clone size: .; D gene: .; J gene: TRBJ1-2; V gene: TRBV11-2; CDR3 DNA: TGTGCCAGCAGCTCCGACAGAGGCTACACCTTC; CDR3 protein: CASSSDRGYTF
clone size: few; D gene: TRBD1; J gene: TRBJ1-1; V gene: TRBV6-2/TRBV6-3; CDR3 DNA: TGTGCCAGCGGGTGGACAGGGTCCACTGAAGCTTTCTTT; CDR3 protein: CASGWTGSTEAFF
clone size: once; D gene: .; J gene: TRBJ2-3; V gene: TRBV19; CDR3 DNA: TGTGCCAGTAGCATAGATCTCAATACGCAGTATTTT; CDR3 protein: CASSIDLNTQYF
clone size: .; D gene: TRBD1; J gene: TRBJ1-1; V gene: TRBV19; CDR3 DNA: TGTGCCAGTAGACAGGGGCGGGCCACTGAAGCTTTCTTT; CDR3 protein: CASRQGRATEAFF
clone size: many; D gene: TRBD2; J gene: TRBJ2-3; V gene: TRBV7-9; CDR3 DNA: TGTGCCAGCAGCTGGACTAGACCCACAGATACGCAGTATTTT; CDR3 protein: CASSWTRPTDTQYF
clone size: .; D gene: .; J gene: TRBJ1-1; V gene: TRBV19; CDR3 DNA: TGTGCCAGTAGTATCACAGTAATGAACACTGAAGCTTTCTTT; CDR3 protein: CASSITVMNTEAFF
clone size: .; D gene: .; J gene: TRBJ2-1; V gene: TRBV12-5; CDR3 DNA: TGTGCTAGTGGTACCCCCGGACCCCAAAATGAGCAGTTCTTC; CDR3 protein: CASGTPGPQNEQFF
clone size: .; D gene: TRBD1; J gene: TRBJ2-3; V gene: TRBV4-1; CDR3 DNA: TGCGCCAGCAGCCAAGAGACTGTGGCAGGGGGTAGCACAGATACGCAGTATTTT; CDR3 protein: CASSQETVAGGSTDTQYF
clone size: few; D gene: TRBD2; J gene: TRBJ2-5; V gene: TRBV6-2/TRBV6-3; CDR3 DNA: TGTGCCAGCAGTTCGGGACTAGCGGGTCAAGAGACCCAGTACTTC; CDR3 protein: CASSSGLAGQETQYF
clone size: .; D gene: .; J gene: TRBJ2-5; V gene: TRBV6-5; CDR3 DNA: TGTGCCAGCAGTTACATAAGAGGAGAACAGACCCAGTACTTC; CDR3 protein: CASSYIRGEQTQYF
clone size: .; D gene: .; J gene: TRBJ2-1; V gene: TRBV6-1; CDR3 DNA: TGTGCCAGCGAAAATTTAGGGGGGAGGGATGAGCAGTTCTTC; CDR3 protein: CASENLGGRDEQFF
clone size: few; D gene: TRBD1; J gene: TRBJ1-5; V gene: TRBV20-1; CDR3 DNA: TGCAGTGTTCCCAACAGGGGTTCTAGCAATCAGCCCCAGCATTTT; CDR3 protein: CSVPNRGSSNQPQHF
clone size: .; D gene: .; J gene: TRBJ2-1; V gene: TRBV6-1; CDR3 DNA: TGTGCCACCCACACGGGACATGAGCAGTTCTTC; CDR3 protein: CATHTGHEQFF
clone size: few; D gene: .; J gene: TRBJ2-1; V gene: TRBV7-2; CDR3 DNA: TGTGCCAGCAGTTGGGACGGGGGTTACAATGAGCAGTTCTTC; CDR3 protein: CASSWDGGYNEQFF
clone size: few; D gene: .; J gene: TRBJ2-1; V gene: TRBV4-1; CDR3 DNA: TGCGCCAGCAGCCATAGCAGTAGCTACAATGAGCAGTTCTTC; CDR3 protein: CASSHSSSYNEQFF
clone size: .; D gene: TRBD1; J gene: TRBJ1-2; V gene: TRBV7-9; CDR3 DNA: TGTGCCAGCAGCGGAACAGGGGGTCGCGACGGCTACACCTTC; CDR3 protein: CASSGTGGRDGYTF
clone size: .; D gene: TRBD2; J gene: TRBJ2-1; V gene: TRBV4-1; CDR3 DNA: TGCGCCAGCAGCCAGGGCGGGGGAGGGGATGAGCAGTTCTTC; CDR3 protein: CASSQGGGGDEQFF
clone size: .; D gene: .; J gene: TRBJ1-5; V gene: TRBV14; CDR3 DNA: TGTGCCAGCAGCCAAGAGAGATTTCAGCCCCAGCATTTT; CDR3 protein: CASSQERFQPQHF
clone size: few; D gene: .; J gene: TRBJ1-5; V gene: TRBV28; CDR3 DNA: TGTGCCAGCAGTGGCGACAGTTCCCGCAATCAGCCCCAGCATTTT; CDR3 protein: CASSGDSSRNQPQHF
clone size: .; D gene: .; J gene: TRBJ2-2; V gene: TRBV25-1; CDR3 DNA: TGTGCCAGCAGTGGAGCGAGGGCCGGCCCACAGCACACCGGGGAGCTGTTTTTT; CDR3 protein: CASSGARAGPQHTGELFF
clone size: .; D gene: .; J gene: TRBJ2-2; V gene: TRBV14; CDR3 DNA: TGTGCCAGCAGCCACTGGGTCGGGGAGCTGTTTTTT; CDR3 protein: CASSHWVGELFF
clone size: .; D gene: TRBD1; J gene: TRBJ1-1; V gene: TRBV3-1; CDR3 DNA: TGTGCCAGCAGCCAATCGACAGGGTCGAACACTGAAGCTTTCTTT; CDR3 protein: CASSQSTGSNTEAFF
clone size: few; D gene: .; J gene: TRBJ1-3; V gene: TRBV6-6; CDR3 DNA: TGTGCCAGCAGTTACCGTCCAGGGCCAGACACCATATATTTT; CDR3 protein: CASSYRPGPDTIYF
clone size: few; D gene: TRBD1; J gene: TRBJ1-5; V gene: TRBV4-3; CDR3 DNA: TGCGCCAGCAGCCAAGTTCTACAGGGGGCGAGGCAGCCCCAGCATTTT; CDR3 protein: CASSQVLQGARQPQHF
clone size: .; D gene: TRBD2; J gene: TRBJ2-3; V gene: TRBV18; CDR3 DNA: TGTGCCAGCTCACCAGAGCGGGGGTTCACAGATACGCAGTATTTT; CDR3 protein: CASSPERGFTDTQYF
clone size: .; D gene: .; J gene: TRBJ1-3; V gene: TRBV7-3; CDR3 DNA: TGTGCCAGCAGCGCCGGGACGCTCGGCTCTGGAAACACCATATATTTT; CDR3 protein: CASSAGTLGSGNTIYF
clone size: .; D gene: TRBD1; J gene: TRBJ1-2; V gene: TRBV5-1; CDR3 DNA: TGCGCCAGCAGCTTGAATTTCGCAGGGGGAAAAGAGGGCTACACCTTC; CDR3 protein: CASSLNFAGGKEGYTF
clone size: few; D gene: TRBD1; J gene: TRBJ1-4; V gene: TRBV7-9; CDR3 DNA: TGTGCCAGCAGCTTAGACGGGACAGGGTATGAAAAACTGTTTTTT; CDR3 protein: CASSLDGTGYEKLFF
clone size: .; D gene: TRBD1; J gene: TRBJ2-1; V gene: TRBV6-2/TRBV6-3; CDR3 DNA: TGTGCCAGCAGTTACCCCCGGGACAGGGGAGGCAATGAGCAGTTCTTC; CDR3 protein: CASSYPRDRGGNEQFF
clone size: many; D gene: .; J gene: TRBJ1-1; V gene: TRBV7-8; CDR3 DNA: TGTGCCAGCAGCTTAGCTAGGACGGGGCGTGCGACTGAAGCTTTCTTT; CDR3 protein: CASSLARTGRATEAFF
clone size: few; D gene: .; J gene: TRBJ1-5; V gene: TRBV27; CDR3 DNA: TGTGCCAGCAGTTTGGTGGGTTTCAGCAATCAGCCCCAGCATTTT; CDR3 protein: CASSLVGFSNQPQHF
clone size: .; D gene: .; J gene: TRBJ1-1; V gene: TRBV5-5; CDR3 DNA: TGTGCCAGCTCCCATTTGGAGGGCACTGAAGCTTTCTTT; CDR3 protein: CASSHLEGTEAFF
clone size: .; D gene: .; J gene: TRBJ2-2; V gene: TRBV24-1; CDR3 DNA: TGTGCCACCAGTGATTTCACAGGGATCGGCACCGGGGAGCTGTTTTTT; CDR3 protein: CATSDFTGIGTGELFF